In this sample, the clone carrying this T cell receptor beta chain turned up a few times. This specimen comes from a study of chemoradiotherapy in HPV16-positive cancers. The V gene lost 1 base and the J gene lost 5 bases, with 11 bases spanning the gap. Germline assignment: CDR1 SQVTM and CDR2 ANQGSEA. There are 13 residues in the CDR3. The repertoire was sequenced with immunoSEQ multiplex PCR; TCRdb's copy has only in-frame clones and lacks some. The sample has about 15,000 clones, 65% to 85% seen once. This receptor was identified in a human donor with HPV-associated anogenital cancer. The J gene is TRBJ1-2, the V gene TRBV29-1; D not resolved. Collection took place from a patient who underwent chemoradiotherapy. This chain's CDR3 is CSVEVNPGYGYTF. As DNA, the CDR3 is TGCAGCGTTGAAGTGAATCCGGGGTATGGCTACACCTTC.